The T cell receptor (beta chain) described here comes from a study of blood T cell repertoires in COVID-19. This CDR3 contains 15 residues. The V end was cut by 0 bases, the J end by 7 bases, with 14 bases between. CDR1 and CDR2 from the germline V gene are SGDLS and YYNGEE. In the authors' workflow: Nucleated cell counts were estimated from reference gene primer amplification. Measured with immunoSEQ multiplex PCR; TCRdb has only the in-frame clones, and not every one. The DNA was the basis for D and trimming; V, J and clone size are from that table. The sample holds fewer than 200,000 clones, approximately 80% seen once.

The receptor was derived from a woman aged 80 or older with COVID-19, enrolled during active disease. The chain links TRBV9 to TRBJ2-1; TRBD2 is a possible D gene (5 bases). The sequenced material came from peripheral blood. CDR3 in amino acids: CASSVGTLPGNEQFF. DNA for the CDR3: TGTGCCAGCAGCGTAGGGACTCTCCCGGGGAATGAGCAGTTCTTC.